The sequence of this TCR beta chain was determined in a study of vaccination effects on CD4 cells after COVID-19. The method was immunoSEQ multiplex PCR; TCRdb's version includes in-frame clones alone and lacks a portion of them. The sample has around 60,000 clones, around four fifths seen once. Points from the study as a whole: Marked contraction was observed in infection-induced and vaccine-induced clones late after vaccination.

About this clone: Antigen: not known.

Under the ViraFEST assay, PBMC were stimulated with viral peptide pools so that antigen-specific CD4+ T cells expanded. Sequencing was performed afterwards. The culture ran for approximately 10 days before CD4+ T cells were isolated. Each participant was administered two doses of either the BNT162b2 or the mRNA-1273 vaccine. Here the sequenced sample was CD4+ T cells from PBMCs cultured with HCoV-229E spike peptides, taken after COVID-19 vaccination. This clonotype was sampled from a human donor who received a COVID-19 vaccine.

Here the CDR3 reads CASSEAGLSGNTIYF. The CDR3 DNA is TGTGCCAGCAGTGAAGCGGGACTCTCTGGAAACACCATATATTTT. This rearrangement joins TRBV2 to TRBJ1-3; TRBD1 might be the D (5 bases). Germline CDR1 and CDR2: SNHLY and FYNNEI. This CDR3 region has 15 residues. The germline V and J ends were trimmed by 0 bases and 0 bases, with 6 bases remaining between them. The full variable domain, in which reference TRBV2 and TRBJ1-3 provide the parts outside the CDR3, is EPEVTQTPSHQVTQMGQEVILRCVPISNHLYFYWYRQILGQKVEFLVSFYNNEISEKSEIFDDQFSVERPDGSNFTLKIRSTKLEDSAMYFCASSEAGLSGNTIYFGEGSWLTVV.